A selection of T cell receptor beta chains follows, all from one sample in a study of CD8 T cells in ankylosing spondylitis. TCRdb ran MiXCR on the 5' RACE reads and lists one entry per CDR3 protein. This sample carries about 750,000 distinct CDR3 sequences, around a fifth of them seen once, and the ten largest clones take about 20%. Sequencing was performed on blood, either unsorted or a sorted T cell fraction (not recorded which). All receptors derive from a male donor with ankylosing spondylitis. Both conserved end residues are part of each CDR3. The D gene is left open where the match is weak. Rows may omit the clone size; those that give it use once, few, many or a size class.

abundance: .; j_gene: TRBJ1-1; v_gene: TRBV6-6; d_gene: .; len: 12; CDR3nt: TGTGCCAGCAGTGCTCCGGACACTGAAGCTTTCTTT; CDR3aa: CASSAPDTEAFF
abundance: .; j_gene: TRBJ1-2; v_gene: TRBV2; d_gene: .; len: 13; CDR3nt: TGTGCCAGCAGAGCCGGGACTGACTATGGCTACACCTTC; CDR3aa: CASRAGTDYGYTF
abundance: few; j_gene: TRBJ2-1; v_gene: TRBV30; d_gene: TRBD2; len: 16; CDR3nt: TGTGCCTGGAGTGGGGGACTAGCTTACTCCTACAATGAGCAGTTCTTC; CDR3aa: CAWSGGLAYSYNEQFF
abundance: few; j_gene: TRBJ1-1; v_gene: TRBV11-1; d_gene: TRBD1; len: 18; CDR3nt: TGTGCCAGCAGCTCCACCGCGGGACAGGGGAAACGGAACACTGAAGCTTTCTTT; CDR3aa: CASSSTAGQGKRNTEAFF
abundance: .; j_gene: TRBJ2-3; v_gene: TRBV2; d_gene: TRBD2; len: 16; CDR3nt: TGTGCCAGCCACCCCCCAGCGGGAGGGCCATCAGATACGCAGTATTTT; CDR3aa: CASHPPAGGPSDTQYF
abundance: .; j_gene: TRBJ2-7; v_gene: TRBV12-3/TRBV12-4; d_gene: .; len: 14; CDR3nt: TGTGCCAGCAGCCGGGAACTAGCTCTTTACGAGCAGTACTTC; CDR3aa: CASSRELALYEQYF
abundance: few; j_gene: TRBJ2-1; v_gene: TRBV7-2; d_gene: TRBD2; len: 17; CDR3nt: TGTGCCAGCAGCTATGGACTAGCGGGAGGGCCACAGAATGAGCAGTTCTTC; CDR3aa: CASSYGLAGGPQNEQFF
abundance: few; j_gene: TRBJ2-7; v_gene: TRBV20-1; d_gene: TRBD2; len: 13; CDR3nt: TGCAGTGCTCCCGGGAGGGGGTTCTTTGAGCAGTACTTC; CDR3aa: CSAPGRGFFEQYF
abundance: .; j_gene: TRBJ2-5; v_gene: TRBV29-1; d_gene: TRBD2; len: 18; CDR3nt: TGCAGCGTGGCCCCCCGTGTGGCTAGCGGGGGGTTAGGTGAGACCCAGTACTTC; CDR3aa: CSVAPRVASGGLGETQYF
abundance: once; j_gene: TRBJ2-3; v_gene: TRBV27; d_gene: TRBD2; len: 15; CDR3nt: TGTGCCAGCAGCACACTAGCGAGCGGCACAGATACGCAGTATTTT; CDR3aa: CASSTLASGTDTQYF
abundance: many; j_gene: TRBJ2-1; v_gene: TRBV4-1; d_gene: TRBD2; len: 17; CDR3nt: TGCGCCAGCAGCCAAGATTGGGTTAGCGGGGGGGACAATGAGCAGTTCTTC; CDR3aa: CASSQDWVSGGDNEQFF
abundance: .; j_gene: TRBJ2-3; v_gene: TRBV5-1; d_gene: .; len: 14; CDR3nt: TGCGCCAGCAGCCCGACCGACATCACAGATACGCAGTATTTT; CDR3aa: CASSPTDITDTQYF
abundance: few; j_gene: TRBJ1-2; v_gene: TRBV27; d_gene: TRBD1; len: 14; CDR3nt: TGTGCCAGCAGTTCGTCAGGGGGCGCCGGTGGCTACACCTTC; CDR3aa: CASSSSGGAGGYTF
abundance: .; j_gene: TRBJ2-1; v_gene: TRBV11-2; d_gene: TRBD1; len: 15; CDR3nt: TGTGCCAGCAGCCTAAAGGACAGGTCCTACAATGAGCAGTTCTTC; CDR3aa: CASSLKDRSYNEQFF